A single sample gave rise to the 10 T cell receptor beta chains below, sequenced in a study of immune evolution from preneoplasia to lung adenocarcinoma. Libraries were prepared by immunoSEQ multiplex PCR; TCRdb keeps only in-frame clonotypes and omits some of them. The table shows roughly 4,700 clones, with about nine tenths occurring only once. The material sequenced was FFPE atypical adenomatous hyperplasia tissue from the lung. This sample's subset: atypical adenomatous hyperplasia (AAH), lung preneoplasia. The receptors derive from a person between 65 and 80 years old with lung adenocarcinoma.

V gene TRBV5-6 combines with J gene TRBJ2-7; 7 bases map to TRBD1. The CDR3 has 13 amino acids. V lost 4 bases, J lost 6 bases, and 7 bases stayed unmatched. The germline gives CDR1 SGHDT, CDR2 YYEEEE. CDR3 nucleotide sequence: TGTGCCAGCAGCCGCCGAAGGGGGCGCGAGCAGTACTTC. It specifies CASSRRRGREQYF. The full variable domain, its missing parts supplied by reference TRBV5-6 and TRBJ2-7, is DAGVTQSPTHLIKTRGQQVTLRCSPKSGHDTVSWYQQALGQGPQFIFQYYEEEERQRGNFPDRFSGHQFPNYSSELNVNALLLGDSALYLCASSRRRGREQYFGPGTRLTVT.

The chain uses TRBV11-2 and TRBJ1-1; D is undetermined. The V gene's germline CDR1 is SGHAT and CDR2 FQNNGV. Trimming removed 1 base at V and 5 bases at J, with 11 bases between. CDR3 length equals 14 residues. The chain's CDR3 is CASSLVGRGTEAFF. The CDR3, as DNA: TGTGCCAGCAGCTTAGTAGGGAGAGGGACTGAAGCTTTCTTT.

This rearrangement joins TRBV12-5 to TRBJ1-1; D is undetermined. CDR1 and CDR2 (germline): LGHNT, FRNRAP. Trimming shortened V by 3 bases and J by 3 bases, and 8 bases separated the two germline ends. This CDR3 is built from 13 residues. The CDR3 DNA is TGTGCTAGTGGTTTTGGCTATTACACTGAAGCTTTCTTT. Its protein product is CASGFGYYTEAFF.

The chain couples TRBV7-9 to TRBJ2-7; 9 nucleotides match TRBD1. V lost 3 bases and J lost 6; bases outside the gene matches: 3. Germline-derived CDR1 and CDR2 are SEHNR and FQNEAQ (reference sequence). CDR3 length: 13 residues. CDR3 coding DNA: TGTGCCAGCAGCTTGGGACAGGGCGCCGAGCAGTACTTC. Its translation is CASSLGQGAEQYF. Using reference TRBV7-9 and TRBJ2-7 for the parts outside the CDR3, the full variable domain is DTGVSQNPRHKITKRGQNVTFRCDPISEHNRLYWYRQTLGQGPEFLTYFQNEAQLEKSRLLSDRFSAERPKGSFSTLEIQRTEQGDSAMYLCASSLGQGAEQYFGPGTRLTVT.

This clone has only a few counts. J is TRBJ2-5 and V is TRBV7-9; 11 bases align to TRBD2. V dropped 5 bases and J dropped 5; count of bases not matched to a gene: 7. The CDR3 sequence is 15 residues long. CDR1 SEHNR and CDR2 FQNEAQ come from the germline V gene (reference sequence). For the CDR3, the DNA is TGTGCCAGCAGCCCGACTAGCGGGGAGTGGGAGACCCAGTACTTC. Translating gives CASSPTSGEWETQYF.

J is TRBJ2-7 and V is TRBV7-9; TRBD1 matches at 9 bases. V shed 6 bases, J shed 5 bases, and the junction held 8 bases outside the gene matches. Per the germline V gene, CDR1 is SEHNR and CDR2 is FQNEAQ (reference sequence). The CDR3 totals 14 residues. CDR3 sequence reads: CASSLTGTGNEQYF. The CDR3 DNA reads as TGTGCCAGCAGTCTCACCGGGACAGGGAACGAGCAGTACTTC.

This clone is labeled large. The V and J genes are TRBV9 and TRBJ2-3; 8 nucleotides match TRBD2. Germline CDR1 and CDR2: SGDLS and YYNGEE. This CDR3 has 14 amino acids. The ends lost 10 bases at V and 1 base at J; junction bases unmatched: 8. The CDR3 nucleotides are TGTGCCTCCCAGCCGGGGGGGGGCACAGATACGCAGTATTTT. Its protein product is CASQPGGGTDTQYF.

The chain carries TRBV7-9 and TRBJ2-5; 8 bases are a match to TRBD2. V shed 4 bases and J 5 bases; nucleotides not matched to a gene: 9. This CDR3 is 15 amino acids long. Germline V gene lookup returns CDR1 SEHNR and CDR2 FQNEAQ (reference sequence). The CDR3 bases are TGTGCCAGCAGCTCCCCAGCGGGAGAGCGGGAGACCCAGTACTTC. Protein: CASSSPAGERETQYF.

In its sample, this clone was seen a few times. J is TRBJ2-5 and V is TRBV9; D perhaps matches TRBD1 (8 bases). The CDR3 spans 15 residues. Germline V gene sequence: CDR1 SGDLS, CDR2 YYNGEE. V shed 4 bases and J shed 2 bases, with 15 bases lying between them. CDR3 region: CASSTIQGGQETQYF. The CDR3 DNA follows: TGTGCCAGCAGCACCATACAGGGGGGGCAAGAGACCCAGTACTTC.

The chain joins TRBV10-1 to TRBJ2-2; 8 nucleotides match TRBD1. Germline loops: CDR1 WNHNN, CDR2 SYGVQD (reference sequence). The V and J ends lost 6 bases and 2 bases, in that order; junction bases with no gene match: 8. The length of the CDR3 is 16 residues. The CDR3 is CASSSTGGGNTGELFF. The CDR3 nucleotides read TGCGCCAGCAGCTCCACAGGGGGTGGCAACACCGGGGAGCTGTTTTTT.